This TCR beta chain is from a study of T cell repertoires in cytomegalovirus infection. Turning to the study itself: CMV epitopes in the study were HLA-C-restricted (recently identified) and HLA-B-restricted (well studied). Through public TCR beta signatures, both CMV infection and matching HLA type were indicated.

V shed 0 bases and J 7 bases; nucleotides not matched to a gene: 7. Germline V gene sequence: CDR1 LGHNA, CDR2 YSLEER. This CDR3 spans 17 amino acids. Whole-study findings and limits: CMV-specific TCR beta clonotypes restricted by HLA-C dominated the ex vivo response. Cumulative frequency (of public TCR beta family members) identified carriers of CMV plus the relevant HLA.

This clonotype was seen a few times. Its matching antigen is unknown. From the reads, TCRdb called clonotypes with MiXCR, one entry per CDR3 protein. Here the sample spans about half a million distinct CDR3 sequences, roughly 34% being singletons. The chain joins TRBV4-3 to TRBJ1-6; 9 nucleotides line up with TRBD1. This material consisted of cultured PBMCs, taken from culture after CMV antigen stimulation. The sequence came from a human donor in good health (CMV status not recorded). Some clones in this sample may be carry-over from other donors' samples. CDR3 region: CASSQDVSGQGNSPLHF. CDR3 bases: TGCGCCAGCAGCCAAGATGTATCGGGACAGGGAAATTCACCCCTCCACTTT.